This T cell receptor (beta chain) stems from a study of blood T cell repertoires in COVID-19. Here immunoSEQ multiplex PCR was the method, and the copy in TCRdb shows in-frame clones only, minus some. This repertoire shows approximately 290,000 clones, around 85% found once; its top ten account for 0.85% to 0.9%. Followed over time, Seattle patients had been enrolled while infection was active. The receptor was isolated from a human donor with COVID-19, enrolled during active disease. The donor label of this sample is uncertain. The sample consisted of peripheral blood.

In DNA, the CDR3 is TGTGCCAGCAGCCCCGGACTAGCGGGAGCAGAGACCCAGTACTTC. This codes for CASSPGLAGAETQYF. V gene TRBV7-3 combines with J gene TRBJ2-5, with 13 nucleotides matching TRBD2. J gave up 4 bases and V 5 bases, and 4 bases lay outside the gene matches. The CDR3 sequence is 15 residues long. Germline CDR1 and CDR2: SGHTA and FQGTGA. Full variable domain (outside the CDR3, taken from reference TRBV7-3 and TRBJ2-5): GAGVSQTPSNKVTEKGKYVELRCDPISGHTALYWYRQSLGQGPEFLIYFQGTGAADDSGLPNDRFFAVRPEGSVSTLKIQRTERGDSAVYLCASSPGLAGAETQYFGPGTRLLVL.